The 16 T cell receptor beta chains listed next were all sequenced from one sample in a study of blood T cell repertoires in COVID-19. This table comes from immunoSEQ multiplex PCR, and its TCRdb copy is limited to in-frame clones, with some not included. The repertoire has around 200,000 clones, about 88% of them found once; the top ten carry around 2.3%. The sample taken for sequencing was PBMCs or T cells enriched from blood (not recorded which). Receptors were obtained from a woman in her thirties or forties with acute COVID-19.

Only a few counts were recorded for this clone. The chain combines TRBV4-3 with TRBJ2-1, with a tentative D call TRBD1 (7 bases). CDR1 and CDR2 (germline): LGHNA, YSLEER. Trimming stripped 3 bases from V and 3 bases from J, with 12 bases between. This CDR3 has 15 residues. The DNA for the CDR3 is TGCGCCAGCAGCCAGGGCAGGGGGGACTACAATGAGCAGTTCTTC. Amino acids: CASSQGRGDYNEQFF.

CDR3 sequence reads: CASSLTGTEFNQPQHF. CDR3 DNA sequence: TGTGCCAGTAGTTTGACCGGGACAGAGTTCAATCAGCCCCAGCATTTT. The chain has TRBV19 and TRBJ1-5; 7 bases match TRBD1. With 5 bases clipped from V and 3 bases from J, the junction kept 10 bases outside the gene matches. The CDR3 totals 16 residues. Germline-derived CDR1 and CDR2 are LNHDA and SQIVND (reference sequence).

This clone was found a few times. The rearrangement links TRBV5-1 to TRBJ2-3; TRBD2 matches at 9 bases. V dropped 4 bases and J dropped 0; count of bases not matched to a gene: 9. CDR1 is SGHRS and CDR2 is YFSETQ in the germline V gene. The CDR3 has 17 amino acids. This CDR3 is CASSAGTSFSSTDTQYF. As DNA, the CDR3 is TGCGCCAGCAGCGCCGGGACTAGCTTTTCTAGCACAGATACGCAGTATTTT.

The V call is TRBV23-1, the J call TRBJ1-2; D unclear. TRBV23-1 is filed as an ORF, its function uncertain. V lost 2 bases and J 5 bases, leaving 12 bases between the germline ends. CDR3 length: 14 residues. In DNA form, the CDR3 reads TGCGCCAGCAGTCAACCTCCTCAACAGTATGGCTACACCTTC. Its protein product is CASSQPPQQYGYTF.

The chain joins TRBV18 to TRBJ2-3; TRBD2 matches 8 bases. The CDR3 is 14 amino acids. Trimming cost V 6 bases and J 6 bases; bases outside gene matches: 8. CDR1 is KGHSH and CDR2 is LQKENI in the germline V gene. CDR3 residues: CASSLGGVMDTQYF. In nucleotides, the CDR3 is TGTGCCAGCTCGCTCGGGGGGGTCATGGATACGCAGTATTTT. The variable domain in full, with the rest retrieved from reference TRBV18 and TRBJ2-3, is NAGVMQNPRHLVRRRGQEARLRCSPMKGHSHVYWYRQLPEEGLKFMVYLQKENIIDESGMPKERFSAEFPKEGPSILRIQQVVRGDSAAYFCASSLGGVMDTQYFGPGTRLTVL.

Only one count was recorded for this clone. The V and J genes are TRBV9 and TRBJ1-5; tentative D call: TRBD1 (5 bases). The V end was cut by 0 bases, the J end by 3 bases, with 22 bases between. Per the germline V gene, CDR1 is SGDLS and CDR2 is YYNGEE. The CDR3 is 19 amino acids. This CDR3 reads CASSVVGREVRRTNQPQHF. CDR3 nucleotides: TGTGCCAGCAGCGTAGTGGGGCGTGAGGTCCGTCGAACCAATCAGCCCCAGCATTTT.

The V and J genes are TRBV11-1 and TRBJ1-1, with a possible D match to TRBD1 (6 bases). The germline CDR1 and CDR2 sequences are SGHAT and FQDESV (reference sequence). V lost 5 bases and J lost 1, with 17 bases in between. The CDR3 extends over 16 amino acids. The CDR3 reads CASSLKPGTQNTEAFF. The CDR3 region has the DNA TGTGCCAGCAGCCTAAAGCCTGGGACACAGAACACTGAAGCTTTCTTT. Full variable domain (outside the CDR3, taken from reference TRBV11-1 and TRBJ1-1): EAEVAQSPRYKITEKSQAVAFWCDPISGHATLYWYRQILGQGPELLVQFQDESVVDDSQLPKDRFSAERLKGVDSTLKIQPAELGDSAMYLCASSLKPGTQNTEAFFGQGTRLTVV.

V and J are TRBV9 and TRBJ2-1; a weak D match, TRBD1 (5 bases). CDR3 length equals 16 residues. The V gene lost 1 base and the J gene lost 6 bases, with 17 bases spanning the gap. Germline CDR1 and CDR2: SGDLS and YYNGEE. In DNA form, the CDR3 reads TGTGCCAGCAGCGTAAGGGGTACTTCCTCGGCCAATGAGCAGTTCTTC. Its translation is CASSVRGTSSANEQFF.

The chain couples TRBV5-1 to TRBJ2-4, with D maybe TRBD2 (6 bases). V was pared by 0 bases and J by 2 bases, with 9 bases between. The germline V gene encodes CDR1 SGHRS and CDR2 YFSETQ. The CDR3 spans 15 residues. CDR3 region: CASSLDGGSKNIQYF. CDR3 sequence (DNA): TGCGCCAGCAGCTTGGATGGGGGGTCCAAAAACATTCAGTACTTC.

V and J are TRBV19 and TRBJ1-2, with 8 nucleotides matching TRBD1. Per the germline V gene, CDR1 is LNHDA and CDR2 is SQIVND (reference sequence). This CDR3 spans 14 amino acids. J was trimmed by 2 bases and V by 6 bases; bases with no gene match: 5. This CDR3 is CASRPNRGNYGYTF. The CDR3 DNA is TGTGCCAGTAGGCCGAACAGGGGGAACTATGGCTACACCTTC.

This chain connects TRBV6-5 to TRBJ1-1; no firm D call. The germline gives CDR1 MNHEY, CDR2 SVGAGI. Trimming took off 0 bases at V and 1 base at J, with 3 bases between the two ends. The CDR3 is made up of 13 amino acids. CDR3 amino acids: CASSYSRNTEAFF. The CDR3 DNA reads TGTGCCAGCAGTTACTCTAGGAACACTGAAGCTTTCTTT.

This chain joins TRBV7-9 and TRBJ1-1; the D gene is possibly TRBD1 (5 bases). V was cut by 3 bases and J by 5 bases, with 10 bases left in between. Germline-derived CDR1 and CDR2 are SEHNR and FQNEAQ (reference sequence). The CDR3 loop spans 13 amino acids. CDR3 sequence: CASSFQRGTEAFF. For the CDR3, the DNA is TGTGCCAGCAGCTTTCAACGGGGGACTGAAGCTTTCTTT.

This rearrangement joins TRBV5-6 to TRBJ1-1; possibly TRBD1 for D (5 bases). Per the germline V gene, CDR1 is SGHDT and CDR2 is YYEEEE. CDR3 length: 15 amino acids. The germline V and J ends were trimmed by 4 bases and 4 bases, with 17 bases remaining between them. The CDR3 DNA follows: TGTGCCAGCAGCCCTGGGACTCTACCGGTCACTGAAGCTTTCTTT. This codes for CASSPGTLPVTEAFF.

The rearrangement joins TRBV28 to TRBJ1-1, with 7 nucleotides matching TRBD1. This CDR3 has 16 amino acids. In germline, CDR1 is MDHEN, CDR2 SYDVKM. V dropped 4 bases and J dropped 2; count of bases not matched to a gene: 10. The CDR3 protein is CASSWRRQGRNTEAFF. CDR3 nucleotide sequence: TGTGCCAGCAGTTGGCGGCGACAGGGAAGAAACACTGAAGCTTTCTTT.

The chain combines TRBV7-3 with TRBJ2-7; 12 nucleotides line up with TRBD2. The CDR3 totals 16 residues. Per germline, CDR1 SGHTA and CDR2 FQGTGA. V was pared by 0 bases and J by 3 bases, with 3 bases of the junction left unmatched. CDR3 sequence (DNA): TGTGCCAGCAGCTTAACGGGGACTAGCGGGCTCTACGAGCAGTACTTC. Residues: CASSLTGTSGLYEQYF. Full variable domain (remainder filled in from reference TRBV7-3 and TRBJ2-7): GAGVSQTPSNKVTEKGKYVELRCDPISGHTALYWYRQSLGQGPEFLIYFQGTGAADDSGLPNDRFFAVRPEGSVSTLKIQRTERGDSAVYLCASSLTGTSGLYEQYFGPGTRLTVT.

The chain uses TRBV5-5 and TRBJ1-6; TRBD1 agrees at 8 bases. J lost 6 bases, V lost 3 bases, and 5 bases had no gene match. Germline V CDR1 and CDR2: SGHKS, YYEKEE (reference sequence). CDR3 length: 15 amino acids. CDR3 amino acids: CASSSGQGLNSPLHF. DNA for the CDR3: TGTGCCAGCAGCTCCGGACAGGGACTTAATTCACCCCTCCACTTT.